This TCR beta chain was captured by sequencing in a study of CD8 T cells in ankylosing spondylitis. About this clonotype itself: What it binds is not known.

Making use of molecular barcodes, quantitative 5'-RACE generated TCR beta libraries. One entry per CDR3 protein, called by TCRdb with MiXCR from the 5' RACE reads. This table holds a few hundred thousand distinct CDR3 sequences, roughly 8% found once. General observations from the study: Blood of patients with ankylosing spondylitis appeared to be characterized by a TCR beta motif of eight highly homologous variants. In reactive arthritis synovial fluid and blood, some motif variants had been reported before. Significant enrichment of disease-linked clones was reported in matched ankylosing spondylitis synovial fluid.

The CDR3 is made up of 13 amino acids. The germline CDR1 and CDR2 sequences are SNHLY and FYNNEI. Trimming shortened V by 10 bases and J by 3 bases, and 16 bases separated the two germline ends. Material for sequencing was blood, either unsorted or a sorted T cell fraction (not recorded which). The clonotype originates from a male donor with ankylosing spondylitis. The V call is TRBV2, the J call TRBJ2-7, with D hard to call. The DNA of the CDR3 is TGTGCCACCTCTGGACCATCCAACTACGAGCAGTACTTC. The encoded protein is CATSGPSNYEQYF.